The 11 T cell receptor beta chains reported below all come from one sample, sequenced in a study of blood T cell repertoires in COVID-19. Repertoires were generated with immunoSEQ multiplex PCR, while TCRdb's copy carries only in-frame clones and drops some. The sample has around 420,000 clones; approximately 85% are singletons. The sample comprised PBMCs or T cells enriched from blood (not recorded which). These receptors all stem from a woman in her thirties or forties with acute COVID-19.

The chain is built from TRBV7-2 and TRBJ2-5; possibly TRBD1 for D (6 bases). CDR1 is SGHTA and CDR2 is FQGNSA in the germline V gene. V lost 5 bases to trimming and J lost 4 bases, with 11 bases between them. The CDR3 covers 13 residues. CDR3: CASSAQGPETQYF. The CDR3 nucleotides are TGTGCCAGCAGCGCTCAGGGGCCAGAGACCCAGTACTTC.

The chain uses TRBV9 and TRBJ1-2; D unclear. This CDR3 comprises 14 residues. V lost 4 bases, J lost 1 base, and 11 bases lay in between. CDR1 and CDR2 (germline): SGDLS, YYNGEE. The chain's CDR3 is CASSQVANNYGYTF. CDR3 DNA sequence: TGTGCCAGCAGCCAGGTAGCGAATAACTATGGCTACACCTTC.

The chain employs TRBV6-5 and TRBJ2-7, with TRBD1 identical over 10 bases. This CDR3 region has 11 residues. Germline-derived CDR1 and CDR2 are MNHEY and SVGAGI. V lost 8 bases to trimming and J lost 7 bases; unmatched junction nucleotides: 2. DNA of the CDR3: TGTGCCAGCTGGGACAGGGGTGAGCAGTACTTC. Translating it yields CASWDRGEQYF.

The chain carries TRBV11-2 and TRBJ2-1; 9 nucleotides match TRBD2. J gave up 6 bases and V 1 base, and 7 bases lay outside the gene matches. The germline V gene encodes CDR1 SGHAT and CDR2 FQNNGV. The CDR3 length is 16 residues. DNA of the CDR3: TGTGCCAGCAGCTTAGTATACGCGGGGGGGCCCAATGAGCAGTTCTTC. Residues: CASSLVYAGGPNEQFF.

J is TRBJ1-1 and V is TRBV7-9; TRBD1 matches 8 bases. The CDR3 spans 13 residues. Trimming at V came to 5 bases and at J to 6 bases, leaving 5 bases not matched to a gene. From germline, CDR1 is SEHNR and CDR2 FQNEAQ (reference sequence). For the CDR3, the DNA is TGTGCCAGCAGCCCACAGGGGGGTCCTGAAGCTTTCTTT. Translating gives CASSPQGGPEAFF. Full variable domain (remainder filled in from reference TRBV7-9 and TRBJ1-1): DTGVSQNPRHKITKRGQNVTFRCDPISEHNRLYWYRQTLGQGPEFLTYFQNEAQLEKSRLLSDRFSAERPKGSFSTLEIQRTEQGDSAMYLCASSPQGGPEAFFGQGTRLTVV.

CDR3 coding DNA: TGCGCCAGCAGCGGGGGGTATGAGCCTGCGGCCAAAAACATTCAGTACTTC. This encodes CASSGGYEPAAKNIQYF. V is TRBV4-1 and J is TRBJ2-4, with a tentative D call TRBD2 (6 bases). The CDR3 length is 17 residues. With 5 bases removed from V and 1 base from J, the gap between germline ends came to 18 bases. The V gene's germline CDR1 is MGHRA and CDR2 YSYEKL.

This chain connects TRBV2 to TRBJ1-1, with 7 bases fitting TRBD1. Trimming cost V 2 bases and J 4 bases; bases outside gene matches: 7. Germline V gene lookup returns CDR1 SNHLY and CDR2 FYNNEI. CDR3 size: 15 residues. The CDR3 coding sequence is TGTGCCAGCAGTGAATTTACAGGGGTTGGCACTGAAGCTTTCTTT. Its translation: CASSEFTGVGTEAFF.

On this clone itself: This specimen includes other DNA sequences encoding the same CDR3. The chain couples TRBV18 to TRBJ2-1; D not certain. V was clipped by 2 bases and J by 0 bases, with 5 bases between them. Germline V gene lookup returns CDR1 KGHSH and CDR2 LQKENI. The CDR3 runs 14 residues. This chain's CDR3 is CASSPASSYNEQFF. For the CDR3, the DNA is TGTGCCAGCTCACCAGCGAGCTCCTACAATGAGCAGTTCTTC.

The chain recombines TRBV19 with TRBJ1-1; 10 bases agree with TRBD1. V gave up 1 base and J gave up 5 bases; unmatched junction bases: 13. Germline assignment: CDR1 LNHDA and CDR2 SQIVND (reference sequence). This CDR3 is built from 18 residues. CDR3 amino acids: CASSIGLGQGIQDTEAFF. As DNA, the CDR3 is TGTGCCAGTAGTATAGGCCTGGGACAGGGGATTCAGGATACTGAAGCTTTCTTT.

The chain carries TRBV9 and TRBJ1-2, with 7 bases lining up with TRBD1. V dropped 2 bases and J dropped 5; count of bases not matched to a gene: 3. From germline, CDR1 is SGDLS and CDR2 YYNGEE. The CDR3 spans 13 residues. The CDR3 region is CASSVTGRYGYTF. The CDR3 DNA follows: TGTGCCAGCAGCGTGACAGGGAGGTATGGCTACACCTTC.

The rearrangement links TRBV23-1 to TRBJ1-5; no reliable D call. TRBV23-1 is flagged as an ORF with uncertain function. The CDR3 contains 15 residues. The V end lost 0 bases, the J end lost 7 bases, and 13 bases lay between the germline ends. Written as DNA, the CDR3 is TGCGCCAGCAGTCAATCTACGAGGGTAAAACAGCCCCAGCATTTT. Its translation is CASSQSTRVKQPQHF.